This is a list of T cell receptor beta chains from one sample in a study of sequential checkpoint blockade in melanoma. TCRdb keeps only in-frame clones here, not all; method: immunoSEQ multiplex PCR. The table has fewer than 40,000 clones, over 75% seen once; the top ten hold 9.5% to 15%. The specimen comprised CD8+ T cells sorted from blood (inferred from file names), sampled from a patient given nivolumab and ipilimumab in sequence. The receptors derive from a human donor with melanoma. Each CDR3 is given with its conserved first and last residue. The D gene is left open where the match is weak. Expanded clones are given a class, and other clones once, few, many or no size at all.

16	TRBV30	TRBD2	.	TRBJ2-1	TGTGCCTGGAGTGTTATGGCGGGAGGGCCGGGTGATGAGCAGTTCTTC	CAWSVMAGGPGDEQFF
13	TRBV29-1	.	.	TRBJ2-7	TGCAGCGTTGAGGCAGCGAACTCCTACGAGCAGTACTTC	CSVEAANSYEQYF
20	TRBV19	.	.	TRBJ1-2	TGTGCCAGTAGCCCCCCGAACAGGGCCTCGTCTATGAGGGAGAACTATGGCTACACCTTC	CASSPPNRASSMRENYGYTF
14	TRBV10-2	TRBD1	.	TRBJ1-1	TGCGCCAGCAGCCACCGACAGGGAAGCACTGAAGCTTTCTTT	CASSHRQGSTEAFF
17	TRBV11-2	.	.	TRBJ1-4	TGTGCCAGCAGCTTAGACGAGCCCCACAGGGCCAATGAAAAACTGTTTTTT	CASSLDEPHRANEKLFF
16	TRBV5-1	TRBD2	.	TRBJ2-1	TGCGCCAGCAGCCTTACCGGGACTAGCGGTTACAATGAGCAGTTCTTC	CASSLTGTSGYNEQFF
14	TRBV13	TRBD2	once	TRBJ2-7	TGTGCCAGCAGCACTAGCGGGAGTCCGTACGAGCAGTACTTC	CASSTSGSPYEQYF
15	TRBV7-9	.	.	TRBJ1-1	TGTGCCAGCAGCTCTGCAAGACAGGTTAAGAATGAAGCTTTCTTT	CASSSARQVKNEAFF
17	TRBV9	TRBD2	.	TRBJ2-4	TGTGCCAGCAGCGCCTGGACTAGCGGGAGGGCCGGGAACATTCAGTACTTC	CASSAWTSGRAGNIQYF
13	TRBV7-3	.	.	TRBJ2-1	TGTGCCAGCAGTTATGGGACTGTTAATGAGCAGTTCTTC	CASSYGTVNEQFF
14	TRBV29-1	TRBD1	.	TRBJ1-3	TGCAGCGTTGAAGTCGGACAGGGTGGAAACACCATATATTTT	CSVEVGQGGNTIYF
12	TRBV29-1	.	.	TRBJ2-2	TGCAGCGTTGATCCAGGGACCGGGGAGCTGTTTTTT	CSVDPGTGELFF
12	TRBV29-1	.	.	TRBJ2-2	TGCAGCGTTGAAGCGGCGGCCGGGGAGCTGTTTTTT	CSVEAAAGELFF
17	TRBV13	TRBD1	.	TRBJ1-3	TGTGCCAGCAGCTTAGGCGGCGGGACAGGGGTTGGAAACACCATATATTTT	CASSLGGGTGVGNTIYF
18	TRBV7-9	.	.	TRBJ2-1	TGTGCCAGCAGCTTAAAACTTAATCCAGCGGCCTCCTACAATGAGCAGTTCTTC	CASSLKLNPAASYNEQFF